Listed here are 17 T cell receptor beta chains from one sample, sequenced in a study of control samples from healthy donors and cancer patients (dated by TCRdb to the early 2020s). Library prep was done by the immunoSEQ multiplex PCR assay. The table comes from immuneACCESS by way of TCRdb, which keeps in-frame sequences with V and J called. Part of the clones is missing from these tables; in studies checked, under half for an unresolved V gene and the rest for unknown reasons. This sample is represented by about 140,000 clones; under 95% of them were singletons. The ten most abundant clones make up more than 6.5% of the sample. Input material: blood. The receptors come from a man aged 18 to 29 in good health.

This chain links TRBV18 with TRBJ1-2; D is uncertain. Deletions cut 6 bases from V and 3 bases from J, with 14 bases between. CDR3 length: 14 residues. Per the germline V gene, CDR1 is KGHSH and CDR2 is LQKENI. The CDR3 bases are TGTGCCAGCTCGCCGGGCCGGAATTACTATGGCTACACCTTC. Translated: CASSPGRNYYGYTF.

This chain joins TRBV5-1 and TRBJ2-7; D is unclear. This CDR3 region has 14 residues. The germline V gene encodes CDR1 SGHRS and CDR2 YFSETQ. V was shortened by 0 bases and J by 2 bases, with 9 bases between the two germline ends. CDR3 sequence reads: CASSLELGTYEQYF. The CDR3 DNA follows: TGCGCCAGCAGCTTGGAGTTGGGGACCTACGAGCAGTACTTC.

This sequence joins TRBV7-9 and TRBJ1-3; D remains unclear. Trimming removed 0 bases at V and 6 bases at J, with 9 bases between. Per the germline V gene, CDR1 is SEHNR and CDR2 is FQNEAQ (reference sequence). This CDR3 has 14 amino acids. The CDR3 DNA reads as TGTGCCAGCAGCTTAGCAGGTAGTGCAAACACCATATATTTT. Translated, it gives CASSLAGSANTIYF.

V is TRBV5-4 and J is TRBJ1-3; TRBD1 matches at 10 bases. This CDR3 region has 16 residues. Per germline, CDR1 SGHNT and CDR2 YYREEE (reference sequence). Germline trimming cut 7 bases from V and 4 bases from J; bases unmatched to any gene: 11. The CDR3 here is CASGTSGTGDGNTIYF. The CDR3 region has the DNA TGTGCCAGCGGGACAAGTGGGACAGGGGACGGAAACACCATATATTTT.

This chain uses TRBV14 with TRBJ2-7, with 8 bases matching TRBD2. In germline, CDR1 is SGHDN, CDR2 FVKESK. Losses at the gene ends were 0 bases for V and 2 bases for J; bases not matched to a gene: 9. This CDR3 region has 17 residues. In DNA, the CDR3 is TGTGCCAGCAGCCAAGAGCCACCGGGGGGGGTTGCCTACGAGCAGTACTTC. Its protein product is CASSQEPPGGVAYEQYF. The full variable domain, in which reference TRBV14 and TRBJ2-7 provide the parts outside the CDR3, is EAGVTQFPSHSVIEKGQTVTLRCDPISGHDNLYWYRRVMGKEIKFLLHFVKESKQDESGMPNNRFLAERTGGTYSTLKVQPAELEDSGVYFCASSQEPPGGVAYEQYFGPGTRLTVT.

The V call is TRBV2, the J call TRBJ1-2; no firm D call. CDR3 length equals 14 residues. Trimming left V 6 bases short and J 1 base short, with 12 bases between. Germline V gene lookup returns CDR1 SNHLY and CDR2 FYNNEI. CDR3 nucleotide sequence: TGTGCCAGCAGACTACCGGGAATTAACTATGGCTACACCTTC. This encodes CASRLPGINYGYTF. Supplemented by reference TRBV2 and TRBJ1-2, the full variable domain reads EPEVTQTPSHQVTQMGQEVILRCVPISNHLYFYWYRQILGQKVEFLVSFYNNEISEKSEIFDDQFSVERPDGSNFTLKIRSTKLEDSAMYFCASRLPGINYGYTFGSGTRLTVV.

V and J are TRBV15 and TRBJ2-3; 8 bases are shared with TRBD2. V lost 0 bases to trimming and J lost 3 bases; unmatched junction nucleotides: 2. The CDR3 sequence is 15 residues long. The V gene's germline CDR1 is LNHNV and CDR2 YYDKDF (reference sequence). CDR3 nucleotides: TGTGCCACCAGCAGAGAGGGCGGGGGGACAGATACGCAGTATTTT. Translating gives CATSREGGGTDTQYF.

In this sample, this clone turned up a few times. The V call is TRBV7-2, the J call TRBJ1-3; D unclear. V lost 5 bases to trimming and J lost 12 bases, with 14 bases between them. CDR1 and CDR2 from the germline V gene are SGHTA and FQGNSA. The CDR3 covers 12 residues. The chain's CDR3 is CASSISSRDIYF. The DNA of the CDR3 is TGTGCCAGCAGCATCAGTAGCCGGGACATATATTTT.

The V call is TRBV12-3 or TRBV12-4, the J call TRBJ1-1; unclear D gene. This CDR3 comprises 13 residues. Trimming took off 6 bases at V and 1 base at J, with 9 bases between the two ends. CDR3 in amino acids: CASSKTENTEAFF. The CDR3 nucleotides read TGTGCCAGCAGCAAAACAGAGAACACTGAAGCTTTCTTT.

The chain recombines TRBV7-6 with TRBJ2-1; unclear D gene. Germline values: CDR1 SGHVS, CDR2 FNYEAQ. The CDR3 sequence is 12 residues long. Between the trimmed V and J ends, which lost 4 bases and 8 bases, there was a span of 9 bases. Here the CDR3 DNA reads TGTGCCAGCAGCTCCGGTAGAGATGAGCAGTTCTTC. Amino acid sequence: CASSSGRDEQFF. Drawing the rest from reference TRBV7-6 and TRBJ2-1, the complete variable domain is GAGVSQSPRYKVTKRGQDVALRCDPISGHVSLYWYRQALGQGPEFLTYFNYEAQQDKSGLPNDRFSAERPEGSISTLTIQRTEQRDSAMYRCASSSGRDEQFFGPGTRLTVL.

The V call is TRBV5-1, the J call TRBJ2-4, with 11 positions matching TRBD2. The V gene end was trimmed by 2 bases and the J gene end by 5 bases; junction bases not matched to a gene: 6. The CDR3 runs 16 residues. CDR1 and CDR2 (germline): SGHRS, YFSETQ. In nucleotides, the CDR3 is TGCGCCAGCAGCTTAATAGCGGGGGGGCCCGAAAACATTCAGTACTTC. It is translated as CASSLIAGGPENIQYF. Combining the CDR3 with reference TRBV5-1 and TRBJ2-4 gives the whole variable domain KAGVTQTPRYLIKTRGQQVTLSCSPISGHRSVSWYQQTPGQGLQFLFEYFSETQRNKGNFPGRFSGRQFSNSRSEMNVSTLELGDSALYLCASSLIAGGPENIQYFGAGTRLSVL.

The chain recombines TRBV4-2 with TRBJ1-1; D ambiguous. The CDR3 extends over 16 amino acids. Trimming took 0 bases from V and 0 from J, leaving 11 bases between them. CDR1 is LGHNA and CDR2 is YNFKEQ in the germline V gene. The CDR3 DNA follows: TGTGCCAGCAGCCAAGACGTCGCGAGCCTGAACACTGAAGCTTTCTTT. It codes for CASSQDVASLNTEAFF.

The V gene is TRBV4-3, the J gene TRBJ2-5; D might be TRBD1 (6 bases). This CDR3 is built from 15 residues. Germline-derived CDR1 and CDR2 are LGHNA and YSLEER. V was trimmed by 1 base and J by 1 base, leaving 10 bases between them. CDR3: CASSQGAGAQETQYF. In nucleotides, the CDR3 is TGCGCCAGCAGCCAAGGCGCAGGGGCCCAAGAGACCCAGTACTTC.

V and J are TRBV28 and TRBJ1-3; no definite D call. The V end lost 5 bases, the J end lost 2 bases, and 13 bases lay between the germline ends. Germline CDR1 is MDHEN and CDR2 is SYDVKM. The CDR3 covers 15 residues. CDR3: CASSQRMVPGNTIYF. The CDR3 nucleotides are TGTGCCAGCAGTCAAAGGATGGTCCCTGGAAACACCATATATTTT.

The CDR3 loop reads CASSRTLSSYEQYF. The CDR3 DNA is TGTGCCAGTAGTCGGACCTTAAGCTCCTACGAGCAGTACTTC. V and J are TRBV19 and TRBJ2-7; D gene ambiguous. This CDR3 contains 14 residues. V lost 5 bases and J 0 bases, leaving 11 bases between the germline ends. CDR1 is LNHDA and CDR2 is SQIVND in the germline V gene (reference sequence).

The rearrangement uses TRBV28 and TRBJ2-6; D is tentatively TRBD1 or TRBD2 (5 bases each). The germline V and J ends were trimmed by 5 bases and 1 base, with 12 bases remaining between them. CDR1 MDHEN and CDR2 SYDVKM come from the germline V gene. This CDR3 region has 16 residues. The CDR3 loop is CASSPGTASGANVLTF. CDR3 sequence (DNA): TGTGCCAGCAGTCCCGGGACGGCGTCTGGGGCCAACGTCCTGACTTTC.

This clone was found once. The chain links TRBV29-1 to TRBJ1-1; no clear D gene. Deletions cut 6 bases from V and 1 base from J, with 9 bases between. The CDR3 extends over 12 amino acids. Germline CDR1 reads SQVTM; CDR2 reads ANQGSEA. CDR3 nucleotide sequence: TGCAGCGTGCGACGGGCGAACACTGAAGCTTTCTTT. Protein: CSVRRANTEAFF.